Following are 8 T cell receptor beta chains from one sample sequenced in a study of T-cell memory formation after mild COVID-19. Via MiXCR, TCRdb re-called the 5' RACE reads, giving one row per CDR3 protein. Of 210,000 or so distinct CDR3 sequences in the sample, around 27% were seen once. Sequencing was done on a sample of PBMCs or a T cell subset sorted from them (not recorded which). Every receptor here comes from an adult woman who had mild COVID-19 (a few samples of this study predate the infection). Cell type and time point are not known.

The chain uses TRBV7-3 and TRBJ1-1; no definite D call. CDR3 length: 13 amino acids. The V and J ends lost 5 bases and 5 bases respectively, with 12 bases between them. Germline V gene sequence: CDR1 SGHTA, CDR2 FQGTGA. The CDR3 DNA is TGTGCCAGCAGCCTGACACGGCCGACTGAAGCTTTCTTT. As protein: CASSLTRPTEAFF. Variable domain in full (rest from reference TRBV7-3 and TRBJ1-1): GAGVSQTPSNKVTEKGKYVELRCDPISGHTALYWYRQSLGQGPEFLIYFQGTGAADDSGLPNDRFFAVRPEGSVSTLKIQRTERGDSAVYLCASSLTRPTEAFFGQGTRLTVV.

This clonotype was seen only a few times. The chain employs TRBV6-2 or TRBV6-3 and TRBJ2-1, with 10 positions matching TRBD2. CDR3 length: 16 residues. The V gene end was trimmed by 5 bases and the J gene end by 4 bases; junction bases not matched to a gene: 8. The germline V gene has CDR1 MNHEY and CDR2 SVGEGT. DNA of the CDR3: TGTGCCAGCAGTCCCCCTAGCGGGAGAACATACAATGAGCAGTTCTTC. As protein: CASSPPSGRTYNEQFF.

The DNA of the CDR3 is TGCGCCAGCAGCGTAGGGGGGGGACTAGTAAATGAGCAGTTCTTC. This gives the protein CASSVGGGLVNEQFF. V usage is TRBV5-1 and J usage is TRBJ2-1; 8 bases are a match to TRBD2. CDR1 and CDR2 (germline): SGHRS, YFSETQ. The CDR3 contains 15 residues. Trimming at V came to 4 bases and at J to 7 bases, leaving 10 bases not matched to a gene.

The rearrangement links TRBV7-6 to TRBJ2-1; D is undetermined. V was clipped by 1 base and J by 4 bases, with 11 bases between them. The CDR3 is 15 amino acids. Germline loops: CDR1 SGHVS, CDR2 FNYEAQ. Written as DNA, the CDR3 is TGTGCCAGCAGCTTAGTGCAACAGCTGTACAATGAGCAGTTCTTC. Its protein is CASSLVQQLYNEQFF.

This clonotype has at least ten counts. This CDR3 reads CSSRPGGDEKLFF. Here the CDR3 DNA reads TGCAGTTCACGTCCTGGGGGGGATGAAAAACTGTTTTTT. V and J are TRBV20-1 and TRBJ1-4, with D perhaps TRBD1 (5 bases). V gave up 8 bases and J gave up 6 bases, with 16 bases separating them. The CDR3 consists of 13 residues. Germline CDR1 DFQATT, CDR2 SNEGSKA (reference sequence).

This clonotype was counted only a few times. The chain uses TRBV20-1 and TRBJ1-1; 7 bases map to TRBD1. This CDR3 is built from 13 residues. Germline V gives CDR1 DFQATT, CDR2 SNEGSKA (reference sequence). Unmatched junction bases numbered 9, after V lost 7 bases and J lost 4 bases. In DNA form, the CDR3 reads TGCAGTGATACGCAGGGGGTAGGCACTGAAGCTTTCTTT. Translation gives CSDTQGVGTEAFF.

V and J are TRBV3-1 and TRBJ1-2, with D possibly being TRBD1 (5 bases). V was pared by 0 bases and J by 4 bases, with 15 bases between. The CDR3 consists of 16 residues. Germline V gene data show CDR1 as LGHDT and CDR2 as YNNKEL (reference sequence). CDR3 region: CASSQDTGTPFYGYTF. The CDR3 nucleotides read TGTGCCAGCAGCCAAGACACCGGGACCCCTTTCTATGGCTACACCTTC. The full variable domain, completed using reference TRBV3-1 and TRBJ1-2, is DTAVSQTPKYLVTQMGNDKSIKCEQNLGHDTMYWYKQDSKKFLKIMFSYNNKELIINETVPNRFSPKSPDKAHLNLHINSLELGDSAVYFCASSQDTGTPFYGYTFGSGTRLTVV.

This chain connects TRBV6-2 or TRBV6-3 to TRBJ2-5, with 13 positions matching TRBD2. The CDR3 contains 14 residues. Trimming removed 4 bases from V and 6 bases from J; junction bases left unmatched: 2. The germline V gene has CDR1 MNHEY and CDR2 SVGEGT. CDR3 coding DNA: TGTGCCAGCAGTTGGACTAGCGGGGGAAAGACCCAGTACTTC. Amino acid sequence: CASSWTSGGKTQYF.